These 9 T cell receptor beta chains came from one sample sequenced in a study of T cells in Graves' hyperthyroidism and ophthalmopathy. Researchers took RNA transcripts and amplified the TCR beta CDR3 regions from them. First-round RT-PCR with HTBI primers amplified the TCR CDR3 region. TCRdb used MiXCR to reprocess the multiplex PCR reads, holding one entry per CDR3 protein. The top ten clones hold 15% to 20% of a sample with over 550,000 distinct CDR3 sequences, 16% of them seen once. The sample consisted of blood. The receptor set was obtained from a woman in her late teens or twenties with Graves' hyperthyroidism.

This clonotype was recorded at least ten times. V and J are TRBV2 and TRBJ2-7; 14 bases agree with TRBD2. Germline V gene lookup returns CDR1 SNHLY and CDR2 FYNNEI. Germline trimming cut 3 bases from V and 6 bases from J; bases unmatched to any gene: 4. There are 15 residues in the CDR3. The CDR3 region is CASSERLAGGPEQYF. The CDR3 region has the DNA TGTGCCAGCAGTGAGAGACTAGCGGGAGGGCCCGAGCAGTACTTC.

The genes are TRBV28 and TRBJ2-1; 11 nucleotides align to TRBD2. Per germline, CDR1 MDHEN and CDR2 SYDVKM. CDR3 length equals 17 residues. The junction had 11 bases not matched to a gene; V was cut back by 6 bases and J by 4 bases. In DNA, the CDR3 is TGTGCCAGCAGGCAAACGACTAGCGGGATTTTTTACAATGAGCAGTTCTTC. It codes for CASRQTTSGIFYNEQFF.

This clonotype was found many times. This chain uses TRBV5-5 with TRBJ2-1; 9 nucleotides agree with TRBD2. The CDR3 sequence is 15 residues long. V trimming: 5 bases; J trimming: 7 bases; junction bases outside the gene matches: 10. CDR1 is SGHKS and CDR2 is YYEKEE in the germline V gene (reference sequence). CDR3 protein: CASRRIAGGPNEQFF. In DNA form, the CDR3 reads TGTGCCAGCAGGAGAATCGCGGGAGGGCCGAATGAGCAGTTCTTC.

The sample holds many counts of this clonotype. The chain carries TRBV14 and TRBJ1-1, with a possible D match to TRBD1 (5 bases). The CDR3 is 17 residues long. Trimming cost V 4 bases and J 5 bases, with 23 bases left between them. The germline gives CDR1 SGHDN, CDR2 FVKESK. CDR3 protein: CASSPQWGSGRWTEAFF. The DNA for the CDR3 is TGTGCCAGCAGCCCCCAATGGGGATCGGGACGGTGGACTGAAGCTTTCTTT.

The J gene is TRBJ2-5, the V gene TRBV5-1, with 9 positions matching TRBD2. This CDR3 spans 15 amino acids. Trimming at V came to 2 bases and at J to 7 bases, leaving 9 bases not matched to a gene. Germline CDR1 SGHRS, CDR2 YFSETQ. CDR3 in amino acids: CASSFKAGGPGTQYF. CDR3 bases: TGCGCCAGCAGCTTTAAGGCGGGAGGGCCGGGGACCCAGTACTTC.

The V and J genes are TRBV19 and TRBJ2-5, with TRBD1 matching over 7 bases. This CDR3 has 15 residues. In germline, CDR1 is LNHDA, CDR2 SQIVND (reference sequence). V shed 5 bases and J 4 bases; nucleotides not matched to a gene: 10. The CDR3 region has the DNA TGTGCCAGTAGTGTTGGGGGACAGCCTCTAGAGACCCAGTACTTC. Translating it yields CASSVGGQPLETQYF.

With respect to this clonotype: This may be a read error, as it is one base from a much larger clone. The chain recombines TRBV6-1 with TRBJ2-7, with 10 bases fitting TRBD1. Germline-derived CDR1 and CDR2 are MNHNS and SASEGT. Losses at the gene ends were 6 bases for V and 3 bases for J; bases not matched to a gene: 5. This CDR3 has 14 residues. The CDR3 loop reads CASSQGTGVYEQYF. The CDR3 coding sequence is TGTGCCAGCAGCCAGGGGACAGGGGTCTACGAGCAGTACTTC.

This clonotype was seen ten or more times. This chain links TRBV11-2 with TRBJ2-5; a weak D match, TRBD2 (6 bases). With 1 base removed from V and 5 bases from J, the gap between germline ends came to 17 bases. Germline CDR1 reads SGHAT; CDR2 reads FQNNGV. This CDR3 comprises 16 residues. The CDR3 is CASSLGVTGTGETQYF. As DNA, the CDR3 is TGTGCCAGCAGCTTAGGCGTCACCGGGACTGGGGAGACCCAGTACTTC.

The genes are TRBV12-3 or TRBV12-4 and TRBJ1-6; a possible D gene is TRBD1 (5 bases). The CDR3 is 12 residues long. V was shortened by 8 bases and J by 6 bases, with 8 bases between the two germline ends. CDR3 loop: CASGDPNSPLHF. As DNA, the CDR3 is TGTGCCAGCGGGGACCCTAATTCACCCCTCCACTTT.